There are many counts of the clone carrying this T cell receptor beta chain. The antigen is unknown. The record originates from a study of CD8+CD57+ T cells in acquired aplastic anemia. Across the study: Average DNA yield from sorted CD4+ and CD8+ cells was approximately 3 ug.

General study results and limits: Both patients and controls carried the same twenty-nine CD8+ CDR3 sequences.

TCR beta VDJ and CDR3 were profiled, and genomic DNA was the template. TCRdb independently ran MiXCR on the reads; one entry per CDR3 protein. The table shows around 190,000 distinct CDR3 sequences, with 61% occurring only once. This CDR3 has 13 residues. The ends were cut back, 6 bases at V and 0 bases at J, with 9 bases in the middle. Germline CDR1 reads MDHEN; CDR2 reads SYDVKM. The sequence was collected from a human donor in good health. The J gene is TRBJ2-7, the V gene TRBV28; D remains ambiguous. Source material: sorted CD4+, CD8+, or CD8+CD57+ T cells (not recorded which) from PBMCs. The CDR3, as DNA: TGTGCCAGCAGACCCGTGGGCTCCTACGAGCAGTACTTC. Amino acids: CASRPVGSYEQYF.